This T cell receptor beta chain derives from a study of blood T cell repertoires in COVID-19. Study details: The origin of the acute and convalescent COVID-19 samples was the United States, Italy and Spain. In each case, the material was cDNA or gDNA derived from T cells, B-cell-depleted T cells, or PBMCs.

Authors' methods: Nucleated cell counts were estimated from reference gene primer amplification. Method: immunoSEQ multiplex PCR; TCRdb's copy keeps in-frame clones and lacks some. Clone size and V and J calls were adopted from that table, with D and trimming inferred from the DNA. The sample records approximately 150,000 clones, roughly 82% being singletons. With 4 bases clipped from V and 1 base from J, the junction kept 6 bases outside the gene matches. The germline CDR1 and CDR2 sequences are MNHEY and SVGAGI. The CDR3 runs to 15 residues. This clonotype was obtained from a human donor with acute or convalescent COVID-19. The donor label of this sample is uncertain. Specimen: peripheral blood. V and J are TRBV6-5 and TRBJ1-1; 7 positions match TRBD1. The CDR3 loop reads CASSSTGVGNTEAFF. The CDR3, as DNA: TGTGCCAGCAGTTCCACAGGGGTGGGGAACACTGAAGCTTTCTTT.